The 14 T cell receptor beta chains listed next were all sequenced from one sample in a study of T cells after yellow fever vaccination. One entry per CDR3 protein results from TCRdb running MiXCR on the 5' RACE reads. The data contain 200,000 to 300,000 distinct CDR3 sequences, roughly 13% of them singletons. Sequenced here: CD4+ T cells sorted from PBMCs, sampled 45 days after the yellow fever booster vaccination. The source is a man aged 25 to 40 who received the YFV17D yellow fever vaccine.

The chain links TRBV10-2 to TRBJ2-3; tentatively, D is TRBD2 (6 bases). Between the trimmed V and J ends, which lost 3 bases and 4 bases, there was a span of 11 bases. Germline lookup yields CDR1 WSHSY and CDR2 SAAADI. This CDR3 contains 14 residues. The CDR3 DNA sequence: TGCGCCAGCAGTGAACCGGGAGAAGCAGATACGCAGTATTTT. Amino acids: CASSEPGEADTQYF.

This clonotype occurred many times. The V call is TRBV12-3 or TRBV12-4, the J call TRBJ2-1; TRBD2 matches at 8 bases. The CDR3 runs to 16 residues. V lost 3 bases and J lost 3; bases outside the gene matches: 7. The CDR3 DNA is TGTGCCAGCAGTTTGTCGAGGACTAGCCTCTACAATGAGCAGTTCTTC. It codes for CASSLSRTSLYNEQFF.

This chain joins TRBV7-2 and TRBJ2-2; 9 nucleotides match TRBD2. Trimming removed 2 bases from V and 2 bases from J; junction bases left unmatched: 3. Germline V gene data show CDR1 as SGHTA and CDR2 as FQGNSA. This CDR3 has 16 amino acids. CDR3 DNA: TGTGCCAGCAGCTTATCTAGCGGGACTAACACCGGGGAGCTGTTTTTT. This gives the protein CASSLSSGTNTGELFF.

This clonotype showed up just once. The J gene is TRBJ2-5, the V gene TRBV19; the D gene is possibly TRBD1 (5 bases). The CDR3 runs 14 residues. Trimming stripped 4 bases from V and 1 base from J, with 10 bases between. The germline V gene encodes CDR1 LNHDA and CDR2 SQIVND (reference sequence). CDR3 sequence reads: CASSTPDSQETQYF. The DNA for the CDR3 is TGTGCCAGTAGTACCCCCGACAGCCAAGAGACCCAGTACTTC.

The chain couples TRBV4-2 to TRBJ1-6; a weak D match, TRBD1 (5 bases). The germline V gene has CDR1 LGHNA and CDR2 YNFKEQ. The CDR3 has 13 residues. Trimming took off 0 bases at V and 16 bases at J, with 13 bases between the two ends. The chain's CDR3 is CASSQDTGASLHF. CDR3 sequence (DNA): TGTGCCAGCAGCCAAGATACCGGGGCTTCGCTCCACTTT.

There are a few counts of this clonotype. The DNA for the CDR3 is TGCAGTGTGACGACAGCACGAAGTAGCACAGATACGCAGTATTTT. This codes for CSVTTARSSTDTQYF. The chain joins TRBV20-1 to TRBJ2-3, with D possibly being TRBD1 (5 bases). The CDR3 runs 15 residues. V was pared by 7 bases and J by 0 bases, with 17 bases between. Germline CDR1 is DFQATT and CDR2 is SNEGSKA (reference sequence).

This clonotype was picked up a small number of times. V and J are TRBV20-1 and TRBJ2-1, with 8 bases fitting TRBD1. Losses at the gene ends were 2 bases for V and 6 bases for J; bases not matched to a gene: 0. CDR3 size: 12 residues. Germline CDR1 reads DFQATT; CDR2 reads SNEGSKA (reference sequence). The CDR3 DNA sequence: TGCAGTGCTAGACAGGGGGCCAATGAGCAGTTCTTC. Translating gives CSARQGANEQFF.

This clonotype was picked up a small number of times. The V gene is TRBV20-1, the J gene TRBJ2-2; unclear D gene. The ends were cut back, 0 bases at V and 2 bases at J, with 4 bases in the middle. Germline CDR1 reads DFQATT; CDR2 reads SNEGSKA (reference sequence). CDR3 length: 13 residues. CDR3 coding DNA: TGCAGTGCTAGAGACAGTAACACCGGGGAGCTGTTTTTT. It translates to CSARDSNTGELFF.

The V gene is TRBV7-9, the J gene TRBJ2-7; D is uncertain. The CDR3 is 13 amino acids. Germline lookup yields CDR1 SEHNR and CDR2 FQNEAQ (reference sequence). The ends were cut back, 0 bases at V and 6 bases at J, with 9 bases in the middle. The CDR3 nucleotides are TGTGCCAGCAGCTTAGCTGTCGGGTCCGAGCAGTACTTC. Amino acids: CASSLAVGSEQYF.

Only a few counts were recorded for this clonotype. V gene TRBV2 combines with J gene TRBJ2-3; D may match TRBD1 or TRBD2 (6 bases each). Between the trimmed V and J ends, which lost 10 bases and 4 bases, there was a span of 18 bases. This CDR3 has 14 amino acids. Germline V lookup: CDR1 SNHLY, CDR2 FYNNEI. CDR3 sequence (DNA): TGTGCCACCCAGGGGCTTCCGGGGGCAGATACGCAGTATTTT. Translated: CATQGLPGADTQYF. Full variable domain (rest looked up from reference TRBV2 and TRBJ2-3): EPEVTQTPSHQVTQMGQEVILRCVPISNHLYFYWYRQILGQKVEFLVSFYNNEISEKSEIFDDQFSVERPDGSNFTLKIRSTKLEDSAMYFCATQGLPGADTQYFGPGTRLTVL.

The chain joins TRBV29-1 to TRBJ1-2; D not resolved. Germline V gene data show CDR1 as SQVTM and CDR2 as ANQGSEA. V lost 5 bases and J lost 0, with 7 bases in between. This CDR3 has 12 residues. Written as DNA, the CDR3 is TGCAGCGTTCGAGGCCCTAACTATGGCTACACCTTC. It encodes CSVRGPNYGYTF.

The rearrangement uses TRBV5-4 and TRBJ2-1; 9 nucleotides agree with TRBD2. Losses at the gene ends were 0 bases for V and 3 bases for J; bases not matched to a gene: 7. Germline V lookup: CDR1 SGHNT, CDR2 YYREEE (reference sequence). This CDR3 is 17 amino acids long. The CDR3 region is CASSLGGSGSSYNEQFF. In DNA, the CDR3 is TGTGCCAGCAGCTTGGGGGGTAGCGGGAGTAGCTACAATGAGCAGTTCTTC.

This clonotype turned up a few times. The V call is TRBV28, the J call TRBJ2-2, with 8 bases that match TRBD1. The germline gives CDR1 MDHEN, CDR2 SYDVKM. The junction had 3 bases not matched to a gene; V was cut back by 1 base and J by 5 bases. This CDR3 comprises 15 residues. The CDR3 DNA follows: TGTGCCAGCAGTTTATCCGGGACAGGTACCGGGGAGCTGTTTTTT. It encodes CASSLSGTGTGELFF. The complete variable domain, with remaining parts taken from reference TRBV28 and TRBJ2-2, reads DVKVTQSSRYLVKRTGEKVFLECVQDMDHENMFWYRQDPGLGLRLIYFSYDVKMKEKGDIPEGYSVSREKKERFSLILESASTNQTSMYLCASSLSGTGTGELFFGEGSRLTVL.

This clonotype was counted ten times or more. The V gene is TRBV29-1, the J gene TRBJ2-7, with 9 bases that match TRBD1. J lost 1 base, V lost 6 bases, and 1 base had no gene match. The V gene's germline CDR1 is SQVTM and CDR2 ANQGSEA. The CDR3 consists of 12 residues. The CDR3 is CSVGQGSYEQYF. The CDR3 region has the DNA TGCAGCGTAGGACAGGGGTCCTACGAGCAGTACTTC.